This T cell receptor (beta chain) was sequenced in a study of T cell responses to AZD1222 COVID-19 vaccine. Regarding the study as a whole: Two AZD1222 administrations were followed by greater Spike-specific TCR breadth and depth. Reports say nearly half of spike-specific TCRs go after unmutated variant regions. White British people made up most donors, females outnumbered males, and clonal diversity was possibly underestimated.

Germline values: CDR1 LNHDA, CDR2 SQIVND (reference sequence). J was trimmed by 0 bases and V by 4 bases; bases with no gene match: 9. This CDR3 region has 17 residues. Clones were sequenced by immunoSEQ multiplex PCR, and TCRdb holds only the in-frame ones, with some missing. The sample contains some 170,000 clones, approximately 92% of which appear only once. In the case of this clone: Antigen specificity is unknown.

The TCR comes from an adult who received the MenACWY meningococcal vaccine as a control. The chain recombines TRBV19 with TRBJ1-5, with 7 bases identical to TRBD1. The sample was peripheral blood, taken 28 days after the second dose of the MenACWY control vaccine. The CDR3 region is CASSTIPDRASNQPQHF. In nucleotides, the CDR3 is TGTGCCAGTAGTACCATCCCCGACAGGGCTAGCAATCAGCCCCAGCATTTT.